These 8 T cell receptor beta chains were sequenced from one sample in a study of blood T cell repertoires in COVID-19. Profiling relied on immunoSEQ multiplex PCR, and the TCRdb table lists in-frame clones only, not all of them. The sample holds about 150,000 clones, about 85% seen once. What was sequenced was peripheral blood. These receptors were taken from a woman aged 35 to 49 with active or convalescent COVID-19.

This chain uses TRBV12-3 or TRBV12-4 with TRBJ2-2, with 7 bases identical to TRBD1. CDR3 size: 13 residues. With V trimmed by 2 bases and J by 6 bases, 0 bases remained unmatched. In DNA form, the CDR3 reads TGTGCCAGCAGTTTAACAGGGGCCGGGGAGCTGTTTTTT. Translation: CASSLTGAGELFF.

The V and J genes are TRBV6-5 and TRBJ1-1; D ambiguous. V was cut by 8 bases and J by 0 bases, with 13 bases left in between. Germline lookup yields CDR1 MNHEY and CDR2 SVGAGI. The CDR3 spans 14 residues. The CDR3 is CASFVTAMNTEAFF. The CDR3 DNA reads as TGTGCCAGCTTTGTTACAGCCATGAACACTGAAGCTTTCTTT.

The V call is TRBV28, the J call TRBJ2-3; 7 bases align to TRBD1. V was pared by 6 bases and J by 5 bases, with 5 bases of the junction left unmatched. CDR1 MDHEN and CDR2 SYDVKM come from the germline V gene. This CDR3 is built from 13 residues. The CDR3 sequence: CASRDRVGDTQYF. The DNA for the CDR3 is TGTGCCAGCAGAGACAGGGTTGGAGATACGCAGTATTTT.

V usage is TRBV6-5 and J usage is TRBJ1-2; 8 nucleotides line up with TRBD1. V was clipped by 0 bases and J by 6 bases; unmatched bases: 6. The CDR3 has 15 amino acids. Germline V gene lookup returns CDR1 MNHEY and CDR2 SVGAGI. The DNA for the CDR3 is TGTGCCAGCAGTTACTCCGGACAGGGAGGACATGGCTACACCTTC. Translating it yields CASSYSGQGGHGYTF.

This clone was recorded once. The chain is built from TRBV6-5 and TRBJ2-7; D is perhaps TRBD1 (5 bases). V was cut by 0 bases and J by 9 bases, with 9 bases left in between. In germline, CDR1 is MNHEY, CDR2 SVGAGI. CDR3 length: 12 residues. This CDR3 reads CASSYSGARQYF. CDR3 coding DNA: TGTGCCAGCAGTTACTCTGGGGCGCGGCAGTACTTC.

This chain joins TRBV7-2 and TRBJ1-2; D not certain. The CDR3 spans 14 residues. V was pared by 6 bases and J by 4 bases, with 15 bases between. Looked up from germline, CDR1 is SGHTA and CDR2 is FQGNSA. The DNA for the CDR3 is TGTGCCAGCAGTGTGGGCCTCCTAAGCTATGGCTACACCTTC. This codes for CASSVGLLSYGYTF.

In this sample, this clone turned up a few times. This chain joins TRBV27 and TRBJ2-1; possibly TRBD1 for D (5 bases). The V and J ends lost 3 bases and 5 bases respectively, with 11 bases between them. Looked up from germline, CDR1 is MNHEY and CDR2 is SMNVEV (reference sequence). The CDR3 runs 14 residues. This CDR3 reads CASSLVRRDNEQFF. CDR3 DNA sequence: TGTGCCAGCAGTTTGGTCCGCAGGGACAATGAGCAGTTCTTC.

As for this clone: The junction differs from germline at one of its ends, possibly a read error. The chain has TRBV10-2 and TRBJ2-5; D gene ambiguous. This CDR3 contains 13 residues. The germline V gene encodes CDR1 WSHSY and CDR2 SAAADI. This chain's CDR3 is CASRELLSETQYF. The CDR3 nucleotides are TGCGCCAGCAGGGAGTTGTTATCAGAGACCCAGTACTTC.